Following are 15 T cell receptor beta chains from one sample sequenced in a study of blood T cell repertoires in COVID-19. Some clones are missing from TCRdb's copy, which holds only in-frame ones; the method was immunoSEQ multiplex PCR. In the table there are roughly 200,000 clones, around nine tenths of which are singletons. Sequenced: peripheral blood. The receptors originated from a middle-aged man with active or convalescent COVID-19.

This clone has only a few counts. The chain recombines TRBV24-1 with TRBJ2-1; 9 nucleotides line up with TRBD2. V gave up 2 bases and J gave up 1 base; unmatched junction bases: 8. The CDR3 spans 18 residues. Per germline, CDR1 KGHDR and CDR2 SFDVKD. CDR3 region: CATSDSWGSGGSYNEQFF. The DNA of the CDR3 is TGTGCCACCAGTGATTCGTGGGGAAGCGGGGGGTCCTACAATGAGCAGTTCTTC.

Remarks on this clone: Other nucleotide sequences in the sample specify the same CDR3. The CDR3 sequence: CASGGGGGNQPQHF. As DNA, the CDR3 is TGTGCCAGCGGGGGGGGCGGTGGGAATCAGCCCCAGCATTTT. The chain uses TRBV2 and TRBJ1-5, with D possibly matching TRBD1 (6 bases). Germline values: CDR1 SNHLY, CDR2 FYNNEI. This CDR3 region has 14 residues. V lost 8 bases and J 4 bases, leaving 15 bases between the germline ends.

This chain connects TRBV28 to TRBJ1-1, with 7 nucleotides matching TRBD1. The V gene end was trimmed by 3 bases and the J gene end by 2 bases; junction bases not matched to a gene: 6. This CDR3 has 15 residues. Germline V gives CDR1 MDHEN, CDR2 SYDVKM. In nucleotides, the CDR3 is TGTGCCAGCAGTTTCGAGGCAGGGGGAAACACTGAAGCTTTCTTT. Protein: CASSFEAGGNTEAFF.

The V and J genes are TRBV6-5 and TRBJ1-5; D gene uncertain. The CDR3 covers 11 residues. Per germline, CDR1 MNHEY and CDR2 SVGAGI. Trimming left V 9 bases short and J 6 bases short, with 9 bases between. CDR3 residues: CASGLSQPQHF. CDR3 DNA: TGTGCCAGTGGACTCTCTCAGCCCCAGCATTTT.

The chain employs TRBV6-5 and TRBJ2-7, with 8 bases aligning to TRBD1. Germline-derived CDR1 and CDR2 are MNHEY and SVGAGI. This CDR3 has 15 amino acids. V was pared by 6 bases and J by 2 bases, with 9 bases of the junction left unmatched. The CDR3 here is CASSRTGGLAYEQYF. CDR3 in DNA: TGTGCCAGCAGCCGAACAGGGGGTTTAGCCTACGAGCAGTACTTC.

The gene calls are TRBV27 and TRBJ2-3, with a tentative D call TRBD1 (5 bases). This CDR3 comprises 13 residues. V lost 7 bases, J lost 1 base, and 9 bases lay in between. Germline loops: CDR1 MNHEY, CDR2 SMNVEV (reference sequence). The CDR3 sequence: CASNWGGTDTQYF. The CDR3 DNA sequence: TGTGCCAGCAATTGGGGCGGCACAGATACGCAGTATTTT.

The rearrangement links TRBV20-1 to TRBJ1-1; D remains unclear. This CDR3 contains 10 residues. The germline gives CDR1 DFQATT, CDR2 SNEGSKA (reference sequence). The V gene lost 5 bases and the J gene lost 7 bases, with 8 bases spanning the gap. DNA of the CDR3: TGCAGTGCTGTACAGTTTGAAGCTTTCTTT. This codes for CSAVQFEAFF.

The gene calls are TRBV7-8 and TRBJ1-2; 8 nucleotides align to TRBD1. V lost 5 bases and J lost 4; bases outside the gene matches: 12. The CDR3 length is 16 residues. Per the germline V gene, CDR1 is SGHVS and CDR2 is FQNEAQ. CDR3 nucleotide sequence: TGTGCCAGCAGCGTCAGGACAGGGCTTCGACCCTATGGCTACACCTTC. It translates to CASSVRTGLRPYGYTF.

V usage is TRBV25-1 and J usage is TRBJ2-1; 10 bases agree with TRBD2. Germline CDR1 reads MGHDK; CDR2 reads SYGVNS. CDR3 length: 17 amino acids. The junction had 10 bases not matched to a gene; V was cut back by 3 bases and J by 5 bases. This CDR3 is CASSDHSLAGSNNEQFF. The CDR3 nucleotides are TGTGCCAGCAGTGACCATTCACTAGCGGGATCTAACAATGAGCAGTTCTTC.

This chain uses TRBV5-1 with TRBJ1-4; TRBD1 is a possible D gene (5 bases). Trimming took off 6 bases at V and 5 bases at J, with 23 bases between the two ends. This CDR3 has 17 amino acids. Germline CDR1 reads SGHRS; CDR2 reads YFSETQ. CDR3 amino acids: CASKRGDGRDRNEKLFF. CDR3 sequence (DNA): TGCGCCAGCAAGCGGGGGGACGGGAGGGACCGAAATGAAAAACTGTTTTTT.

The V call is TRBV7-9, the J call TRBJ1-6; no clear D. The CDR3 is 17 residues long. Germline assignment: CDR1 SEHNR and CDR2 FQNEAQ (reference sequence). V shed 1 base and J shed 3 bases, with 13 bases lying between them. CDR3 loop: CASSLDVPPGYNSPLHF. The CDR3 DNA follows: TGTGCCAGCAGCTTAGACGTCCCCCCCGGCTATAATTCACCCCTCCACTTT.

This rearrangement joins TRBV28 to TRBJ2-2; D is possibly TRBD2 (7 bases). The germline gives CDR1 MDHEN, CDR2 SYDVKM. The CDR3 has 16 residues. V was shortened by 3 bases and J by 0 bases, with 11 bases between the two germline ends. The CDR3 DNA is TGTGCCAGCAGTTTTATAGGGGGGGCGAACACCGGGGAGCTGTTTTTT. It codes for CASSFIGGANTGELFF.

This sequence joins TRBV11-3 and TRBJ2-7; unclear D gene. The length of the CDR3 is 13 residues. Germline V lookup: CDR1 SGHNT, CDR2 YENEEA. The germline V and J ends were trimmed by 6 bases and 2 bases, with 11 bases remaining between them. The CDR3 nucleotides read TGTGCCAGCAGTTCTGCTAATACCTACGAGCAGTACTTC. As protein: CASSSANTYEQYF.

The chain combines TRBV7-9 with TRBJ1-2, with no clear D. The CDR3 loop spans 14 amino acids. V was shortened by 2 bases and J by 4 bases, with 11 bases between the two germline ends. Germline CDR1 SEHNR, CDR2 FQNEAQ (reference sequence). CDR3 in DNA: TGTGCCAGCAGCTTATCTTACGGACTCTATGGCTACACCTTC. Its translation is CASSLSYGLYGYTF. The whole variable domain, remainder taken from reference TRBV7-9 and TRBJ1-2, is DTGVSQNPRHKITKRGQNVTFRCDPISEHNRLYWYRQTLGQGPEFLTYFQNEAQLEKSRLLSDRFSAERPKGSFSTLEIQRTEQGDSAMYLCASSLSYGLYGYTFGSGTRLTVV.

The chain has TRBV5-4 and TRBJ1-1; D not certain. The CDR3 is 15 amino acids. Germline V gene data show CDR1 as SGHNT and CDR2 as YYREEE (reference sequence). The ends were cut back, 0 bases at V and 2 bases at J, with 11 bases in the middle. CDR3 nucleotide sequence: TGTGCCAGCAGCTTGGCCGGAGCAATAAACACTGAAGCTTTCTTT. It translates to CASSLAGAINTEAFF. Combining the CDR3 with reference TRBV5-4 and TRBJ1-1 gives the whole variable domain ETGVTQSPTHLIKTRGQQVTLRCSSQSGHNTVSWYQQALGQGPQFIFQYYREEENGRGNFPPRFSGLQFPNYSSELNVNALELDDSALYLCASSLAGAINTEAFFGQGTRLTVV.